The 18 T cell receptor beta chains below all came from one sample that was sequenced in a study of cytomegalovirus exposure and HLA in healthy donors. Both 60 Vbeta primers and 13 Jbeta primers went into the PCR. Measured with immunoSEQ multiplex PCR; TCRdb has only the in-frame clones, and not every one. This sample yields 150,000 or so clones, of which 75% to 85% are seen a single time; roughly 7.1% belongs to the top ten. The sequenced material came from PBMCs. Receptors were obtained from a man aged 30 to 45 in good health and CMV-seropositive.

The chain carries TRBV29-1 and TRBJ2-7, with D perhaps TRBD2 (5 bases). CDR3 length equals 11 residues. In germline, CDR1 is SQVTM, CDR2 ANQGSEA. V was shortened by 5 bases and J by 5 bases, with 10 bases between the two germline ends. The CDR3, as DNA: TGCAGCGTTTCCACTAGGGACGAGCAGTACTTC. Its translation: CSVSTRDEQYF.

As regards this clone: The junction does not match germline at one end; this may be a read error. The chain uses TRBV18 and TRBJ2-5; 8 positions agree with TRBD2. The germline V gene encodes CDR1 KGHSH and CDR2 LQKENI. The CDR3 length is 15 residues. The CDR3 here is CASSPRGGQEETQYF. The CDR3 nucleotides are TGTGCCAGCTCCCCACGGGGGGGGCAGGAGGAGACCCAGTACTTC. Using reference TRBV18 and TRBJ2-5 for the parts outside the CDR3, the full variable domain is NAGVMQNPRHLVRRRGQEARLRCSPMKGHSHVYWYRQLPEEGLKFMVYLQKENIIDESGMPKERFSAEFPKEGPSILRIQQVVRGDSAAYFCASSPRGGQEETQYFGPGTRLLVL.

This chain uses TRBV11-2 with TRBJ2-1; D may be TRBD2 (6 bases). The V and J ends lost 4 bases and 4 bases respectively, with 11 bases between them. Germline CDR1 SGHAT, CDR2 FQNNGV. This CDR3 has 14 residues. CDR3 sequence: CASSSTRGYNEQFF. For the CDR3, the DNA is TGTGCCAGCAGCTCCACCCGGGGGTACAATGAGCAGTTCTTC. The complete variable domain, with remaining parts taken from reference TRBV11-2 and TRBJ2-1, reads EAGVAQSPRYKIIEKRQSVAFWCNPISGHATLYWYQQILGQGPKLLIQFQNNGVVDDSQLPKDRFSAERLKGVDSTLKIQPAKLEDSAVYLCASSSTRGYNEQFFGPGTRLTVL.

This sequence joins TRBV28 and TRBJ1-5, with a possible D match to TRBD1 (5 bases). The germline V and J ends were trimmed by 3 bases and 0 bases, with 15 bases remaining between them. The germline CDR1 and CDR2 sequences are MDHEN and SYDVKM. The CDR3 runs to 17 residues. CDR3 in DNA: TGTGCCAGCAGTTTCCCGGACACTGCGTATAGCAATCAGCCCCAGCATTTT. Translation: CASSFPDTAYSNQPQHF.

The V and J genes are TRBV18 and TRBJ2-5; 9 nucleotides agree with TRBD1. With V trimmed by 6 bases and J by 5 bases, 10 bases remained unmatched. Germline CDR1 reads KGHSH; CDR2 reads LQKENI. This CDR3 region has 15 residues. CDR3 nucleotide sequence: TGTGCCAGCTCCCCCCCGGGACAGGGTACGGAGACCCAGTACTTC. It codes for CASSPPGQGTETQYF.

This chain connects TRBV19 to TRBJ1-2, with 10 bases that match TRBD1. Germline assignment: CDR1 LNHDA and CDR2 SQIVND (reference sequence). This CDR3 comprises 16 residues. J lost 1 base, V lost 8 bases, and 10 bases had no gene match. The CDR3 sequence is CASSPDRGSGNYGYTF. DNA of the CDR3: TGTGCCAGTTCTCCGGACAGGGGGAGTGGTAACTATGGCTACACCTTC.

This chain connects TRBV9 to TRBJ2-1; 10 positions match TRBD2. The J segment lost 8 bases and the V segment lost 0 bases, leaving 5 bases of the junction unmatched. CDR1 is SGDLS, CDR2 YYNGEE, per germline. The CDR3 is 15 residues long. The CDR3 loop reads CASSVASGGADEQFF. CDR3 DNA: TGTGCCAGCAGCGTAGCCAGCGGGGGGGCCGATGAGCAGTTCTTC.

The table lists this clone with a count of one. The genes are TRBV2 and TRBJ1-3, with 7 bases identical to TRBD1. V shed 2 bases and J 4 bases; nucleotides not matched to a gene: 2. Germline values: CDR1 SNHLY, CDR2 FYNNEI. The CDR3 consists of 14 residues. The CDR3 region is CASSEMGQGNTIYF. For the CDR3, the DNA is TGTGCCAGCAGTGAAATGGGACAGGGAAACACCATATATTTT.

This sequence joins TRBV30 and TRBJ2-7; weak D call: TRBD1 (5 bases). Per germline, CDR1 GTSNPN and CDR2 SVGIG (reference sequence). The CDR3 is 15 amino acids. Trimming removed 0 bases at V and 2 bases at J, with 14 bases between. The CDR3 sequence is CAWSVGGRVAYEQYF. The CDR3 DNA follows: TGTGCCTGGAGTGTGGGTGGCAGGGTAGCCTACGAGCAGTACTTC. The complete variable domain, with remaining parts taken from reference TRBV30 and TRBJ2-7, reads SQTIHQWPATLVQPVGSPLSLECTVEGTSNPNLYWYRQAAGRGLQLLFYSVGIGQISSEVPQNLSASRPQDRQFILSSKKLLLSDSGFYLCAWSVGGRVAYEQYFGPGTRLTVT.

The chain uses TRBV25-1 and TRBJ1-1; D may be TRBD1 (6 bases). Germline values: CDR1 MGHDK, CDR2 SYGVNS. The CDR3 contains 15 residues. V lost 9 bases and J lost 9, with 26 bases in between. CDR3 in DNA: TGTGCCAGTTGTTGCGTGACAGGAGCCAAGGACCAAGCTTTCTTT. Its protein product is CASCCVTGAKDQAFF. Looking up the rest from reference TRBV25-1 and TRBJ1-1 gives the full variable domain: EADIYQTPRYLVIGTGKKITLECSQTMGHDKMYWYQQDPGMELHLIHYSYGVNSTEKGDLSSESTVSRIRTEHFPLTLESARPSHTSQYLCASCCVTGAKDQAFFGQGTRLTVV.

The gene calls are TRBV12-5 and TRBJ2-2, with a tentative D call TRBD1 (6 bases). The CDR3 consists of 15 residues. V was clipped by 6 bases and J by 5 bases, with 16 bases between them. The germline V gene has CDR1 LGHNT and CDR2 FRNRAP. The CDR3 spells CASGRGAVYTGELFF. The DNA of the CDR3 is TGTGCTAGTGGCAGGGGAGCGGTCTATACCGGGGAGCTGTTTTTT.

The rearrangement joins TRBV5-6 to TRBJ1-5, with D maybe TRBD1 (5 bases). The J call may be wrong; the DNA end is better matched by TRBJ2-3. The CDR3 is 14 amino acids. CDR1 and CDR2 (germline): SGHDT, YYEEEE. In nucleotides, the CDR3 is TGTGCCAGCAGCCATCGGACAAAAAATCAGCCCCAGTATTTT. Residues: CASSHRTKNQPQYF.

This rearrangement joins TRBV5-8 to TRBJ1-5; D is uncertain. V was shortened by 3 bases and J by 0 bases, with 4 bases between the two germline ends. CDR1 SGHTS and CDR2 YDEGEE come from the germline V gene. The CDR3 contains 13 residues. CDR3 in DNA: TGTGCCAGCAGCTCCAATAGCAATCAGCCCCAGCATTTT. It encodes CASSSNSNQPQHF.

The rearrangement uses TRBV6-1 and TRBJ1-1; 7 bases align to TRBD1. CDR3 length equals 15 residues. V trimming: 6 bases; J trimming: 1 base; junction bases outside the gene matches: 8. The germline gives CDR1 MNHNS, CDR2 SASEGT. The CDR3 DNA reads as TGTGCCAGCAGGTTAACCGGGACAGCGAACACTGAAGCTTTCTTT. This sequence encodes CASRLTGTANTEAFF.

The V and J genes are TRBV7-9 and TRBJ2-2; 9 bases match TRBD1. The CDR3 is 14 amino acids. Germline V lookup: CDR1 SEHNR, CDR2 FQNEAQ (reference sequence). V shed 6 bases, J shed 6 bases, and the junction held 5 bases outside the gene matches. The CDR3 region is CASRRDRVSGELFF. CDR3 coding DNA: TGTGCCAGCAGAAGGGACAGGGTGTCCGGGGAGCTGTTTTTT.

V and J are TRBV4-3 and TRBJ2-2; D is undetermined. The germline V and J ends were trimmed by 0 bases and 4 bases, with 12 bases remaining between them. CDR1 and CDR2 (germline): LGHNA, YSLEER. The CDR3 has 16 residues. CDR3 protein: CASSQEGGQVTGELFF. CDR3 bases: TGCGCCAGCAGCCAAGAGGGTGGGCAGGTCACCGGGGAGCTGTTTTTT.

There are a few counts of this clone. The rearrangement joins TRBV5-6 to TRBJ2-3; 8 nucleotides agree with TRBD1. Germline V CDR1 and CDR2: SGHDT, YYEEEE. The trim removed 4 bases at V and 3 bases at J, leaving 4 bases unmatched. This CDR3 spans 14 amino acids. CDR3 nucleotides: TGTGCCAGCAGCCCGGACAGGGAGACAGATACGCAGTATTTT. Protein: CASSPDRETDTQYF.

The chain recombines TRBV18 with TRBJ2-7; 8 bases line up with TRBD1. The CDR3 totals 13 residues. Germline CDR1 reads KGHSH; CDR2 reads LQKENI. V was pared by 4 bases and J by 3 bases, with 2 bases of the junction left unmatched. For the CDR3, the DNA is TGTGCCAGCTCACTTACAGGGGGCTACGAGCAGTACTTC. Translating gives CASSLTGGYEQYF.